These 28 T cell receptor beta chains share one sample of origin, sequenced in a study of human T cells and chemical hapten exposure. The time point here: pre-sensitization, week 0. As to treatment: therapeutic diphenylcyclopropenone sensitization with weekly scalp DPC. TCRdb recomputed calls from the RACE reads with MiXCR, one row per CDR3 protein. The table includes 200,000 to 300,000 distinct CDR3 sequences, about 8.6% detected once. This specimen consisted of whole blood, obtained in connection with sensitization to the hapten diphenylcyclopropenone (DPC). The receptor source for this set is a woman aged 40 to 50 with alopecia areata. Some clones in this sample may be carry-over from other donors' samples.

Many counts were recorded for this clonotype. The V and J genes are TRBV12-3 or TRBV12-4 and TRBJ2-1; D unresolved. V was pared by 1 base and J by 5 bases, with 3 bases between. The CDR3 has 12 amino acids. CDR3 in amino acids: CASSLGDNEQFF. The CDR3 nucleotides are TGTGCCAGCAGTTTAGGCGACAATGAGCAGTTCTTC.

This clonotype came up many times. J is TRBJ2-7 and V is TRBV29-1; TRBD1 matches at 10 bases. CDR1 is SQVTM, CDR2 ANQGSEA, per germline. This CDR3 spans 15 amino acids. The trim removed 0 bases at V and 2 bases at J, leaving 4 bases unmatched. The CDR3 reads CSVEDQGQGPYEQYF. In nucleotides, the CDR3 is TGCAGCGTTGAAGATCAGGGACAGGGGCCCTACGAGCAGTACTTC.

This clonotype came up a few times. The V and J genes are TRBV6-5 and TRBJ1-1; tentatively, D is TRBD1 (5 bases). There are 16 residues in the CDR3. With 3 bases removed from V and 1 base from J, the gap between germline ends came to 15 bases. CDR1 and CDR2 from the germline V gene are MNHEY and SVGAGI. The CDR3 DNA reads TGTGCCAGCAGTTATAATCAGGGCCCAAAGAACACTGAAGCTTTCTTT. Its translation is CASSYNQGPKNTEAFF.

The genes are TRBV4-1 and TRBJ2-7; 7 bases are shared with TRBD1. CDR3 length: 15 amino acids. V was clipped by 1 base and J by 3 bases; unmatched bases: 6. Germline V gene sequence: CDR1 MGHRA, CDR2 YSYEKL. CDR3 nucleotide sequence: TGCGCCAGCAGCCAAGCCTGGGACAGCCTCTACGAGCAGTACTTC. This gives the protein CASSQAWDSLYEQYF.

V gene TRBV7-9 combines with J gene TRBJ2-5; 7 positions agree with TRBD2. Germline V gene data show CDR1 as SEHNR and CDR2 as FQNEAQ (reference sequence). There are 14 residues in the CDR3. The junction had 13 bases not matched to a gene; V was cut back by 11 bases and J by 4 bases. This chain's CDR3 is CASASGVQVETQYF. CDR3 in DNA: TGTGCCTCAGCCAGCGGGGTTCAGGTAGAGACCCAGTACTTC.

This sequence joins TRBV20-1 and TRBJ2-4; possible D gene TRBD2, 6 bases. The CDR3 has 15 amino acids. Germline assignment: CDR1 DFQATT and CDR2 SNEGSKA (reference sequence). Trimming stripped 4 bases from V and 1 base from J, with 14 bases between. The CDR3 DNA reads TGCAGTGCTATAGGCCCGGGGGTCGCCAAAAACATTCAGTACTTC. It translates to CSAIGPGVAKNIQYF.

This clonotype was seen only a few times. This chain uses TRBV3-1 with TRBJ2-5; D gene ambiguous. Trimming shortened V by 5 bases and J by 2 bases, and 9 bases separated the two germline ends. CDR3 length: 13 amino acids. Germline V gives CDR1 LGHDT, CDR2 YNNKEL (reference sequence). The CDR3 region is CASSNSGQETQYF. The CDR3 nucleotides are TGTGCCAGCAGCAACTCCGGGCAAGAGACCCAGTACTTC.

In this sample, this clonotype turned up a few times. This chain uses TRBV27 with TRBJ2-5; D ambiguous. Trimming took 5 bases from V and 0 from J, leaving 10 bases between them. Germline V gene sequence: CDR1 MNHEY, CDR2 SMNVEV (reference sequence). The CDR3 extends over 14 amino acids. The CDR3 bases are TGTGCCAGCAGTCTCCGGACGCACCAAGAGACCCAGTACTTC. It codes for CASSLRTHQETQYF.

This clonotype was picked up a small number of times. The rearrangement links TRBV6-2 or TRBV6-3 to TRBJ2-7; D unresolved. The CDR3 spans 14 residues. Trimming took 2 bases from V and 2 from J, leaving 10 bases between them. Germline lookup yields CDR1 MNHEY and CDR2 SVGEGT. The CDR3 sequence: CASSYGPRAYEQYF. CDR3 nucleotides: TGTGCCAGCAGTTACGGCCCCCGGGCCTACGAGCAGTACTTC.

This clonotype appeared many times. The chain is built from TRBV28 and TRBJ2-7; the D gene is possibly TRBD1 (5 bases). The CDR3 loop spans 14 amino acids. Germline V gene data show CDR1 as MDHEN and CDR2 as SYDVKM. V was trimmed by 4 bases and J by 2 bases, leaving 12 bases between them. CDR3 coding DNA: TGTGCCAGCAGTTCTTCCGCAGGGCCCTACGAGCAGTACTTC. It codes for CASSSSAGPYEQYF.

In this sample, this clonotype turned up a few times. The V call is TRBV30, the J call TRBJ2-1, with D unclear. The V end was cut by 2 bases, the J end by 9 bases, with 11 bases between. The CDR3 contains 12 residues. CDR1 GTSNPN and CDR2 SVGIG come from the germline V gene (reference sequence). CDR3 in amino acids: CAWSFVNREQFF. The DNA of the CDR3 is TGTGCCTGGAGTTTCGTAAACCGTGAGCAGTTCTTC. Supplemented by reference TRBV30 and TRBJ2-1, the full variable domain reads SQTIHQWPATLVQPVGSPLSLECTVEGTSNPNLYWYRQAAGRGLQLLFYSVGIGQISSEVPQNLSASRPQDRQFILSSKKLLLSDSGFYLCAWSFVNREQFFGPGTRLTVL.

DNA of the CDR3: TGCGCCAGCAAGAGACAGGACATTAACACTGAAGCTTTCTTT. This sequence encodes CASKRQDINTEAFF. This sequence joins TRBV5-1 and TRBJ1-1, with a possible D match to TRBD1 (6 bases). This CDR3 is built from 14 residues. Trimming removed 6 bases at V and 2 bases at J, with 14 bases between. Germline V gives CDR1 SGHRS, CDR2 YFSETQ.

The V and J genes are TRBV6-4 and TRBJ2-1; 9 positions agree with TRBD2. Germline V gene data show CDR1 as MRHNA and CDR2 as SNTAGT. V lost 2 bases, J lost 8 bases, and 4 bases stayed unmatched. The CDR3 is made up of 14 amino acids. CDR3 DNA: TGTGCCAGCAGTGACGGGACTAGCAGGGATGAGCAGTTCTTC. Translated, it gives CASSDGTSRDEQFF.

This clonotype was seen many times. The V and J genes are TRBV4-3 and TRBJ2-2; TRBD2 agrees at 10 bases. Germline assignment: CDR1 LGHNA and CDR2 YSLEER. Unmatched junction bases numbered 7, after V lost 0 bases and J lost 6 bases. The CDR3 spans 17 residues. The CDR3, as DNA: TGCGCCAGCAGCCAAGATGTGCTAGCGGGAGCTCCCGGGGAGCTGTTTTTT. This translates into CASSQDVLAGAPGELFF.

The J gene is TRBJ2-1, the V gene TRBV14, with 9 bases identical to TRBD2. The CDR3 is made up of 16 amino acids. The germline gives CDR1 SGHDN, CDR2 FVKESK. J was trimmed by 4 bases and V by 1 base; bases with no gene match: 5. The CDR3 reads CASSQGGRAPYNEQFF. CDR3 nucleotide sequence: TGTGCCAGCAGCCAAGGCGGGAGGGCCCCTTACAATGAGCAGTTCTTC. Complete variable domain (other parts from reference TRBV14 and TRBJ2-1): EAGVTQFPSHSVIEKGQTVTLRCDPISGHDNLYWYRRVMGKEIKFLLHFVKESKQDESGMPNNRFLAERTGGTYSTLKVQPAELEDSGVYFCASSQGGRAPYNEQFFGPGTRLTVL.

On this clonotype itself: Germline and junction disagree at one end, which may indicate a read error. V is TRBV11-2 and J is TRBJ2-1; possibly TRBD2 for D (5 bases). The CDR3 extends over 14 amino acids. Germline loops: CDR1 SGHAT, CDR2 FQNNGV. CDR3 sequence reads: CVSSLEGTGNEQFF. In DNA, the CDR3 is TGTGTCAGCAGCTTAGAAGGTACGGGGAATGAGCAGTTCTTC. The entire variable domain, with the rest obtained from reference TRBV11-2 and TRBJ2-1, is as follows: EAGVAQSPRYKIIEKRQSVAFWCNPISGHATLYWYQQILGQGPKLLIQFQNNGVVDDSQLPKDRFSAERLKGVDSTLKIQPAKLEDSAVYLCVSSLEGTGNEQFFGPGTRLTVL.

This clonotype was picked up many times. The V call is TRBV4-2, the J call TRBJ2-7; 7 nucleotides agree with TRBD2. Germline CDR1 LGHNA, CDR2 YNFKEQ. The CDR3 consists of 14 residues. V was clipped by 4 bases and J by 2 bases; unmatched bases: 5. The CDR3 loop reads CASSLTSQTYEQYF. The CDR3, as DNA: TGTGCCAGCAGCCTGACTAGCCAAACCTACGAGCAGTACTTC.

The V gene is TRBV29-1, the J gene TRBJ2-5; D is perhaps TRBD2 (6 bases). The V end was cut by 7 bases, the J end by 2 bases, with 17 bases between. In germline, CDR1 is SQVTM, CDR2 ANQGSEA. The CDR3 runs to 14 residues. CDR3 protein: CSAYGRLAQETQYF. CDR3 in DNA: TGCAGCGCATACGGACGGCTAGCGCAAGAGACCCAGTACTTC.

This clonotype was detected many times. The V gene is TRBV10-3, the J gene TRBJ1-6; 9 bases map to TRBD1. The trim removed 6 bases at V and 10 bases at J, leaving 7 bases unmatched. Germline values: CDR1 ENHRY, CDR2 SYGVKD. This CDR3 has 14 amino acids. As DNA, the CDR3 is TGTGCCATCAGATTACAGGGGGCGCAGTCACCCCTCCACTTT. Translation: CAIRLQGAQSPLHF.

This clonotype was seen repeatedly, ten times or more. V is TRBV11-2 and J is TRBJ2-7, with D tentatively TRBD1 or TRBD2 (5 bases each). The CDR3 has 14 residues. Trimming took 2 bases from V and 6 from J, leaving 14 bases between them. The germline V gene encodes CDR1 SGHAT and CDR2 FQNNGV. The CDR3 sequence is CASSLFRGVSEQYF. CDR3 nucleotides: TGTGCCAGCAGCTTATTCCGAGGGGTAAGCGAGCAGTACTTC.

This clonotype was seen a handful of times. The CDR3, as DNA: TGCAGTGCTAGAGTCGCAGGAGGGCCGGAGCTGTTTTTT. This encodes CSARVAGGPELFF. The chain links TRBV20-1 to TRBJ2-2, with D perhaps TRBD2 (6 bases). V was pared by 1 base and J by 10 bases, with 13 bases between. This CDR3 contains 13 residues. Looked up from germline, CDR1 is DFQATT and CDR2 is SNEGSKA (reference sequence).

In this sample, this clonotype turned up many times. This chain uses TRBV29-1 with TRBJ2-3, with D uncertain. V was clipped by 0 bases and J by 0 bases, with 10 bases between them. Looked up from germline, CDR1 is SQVTM and CDR2 is ANQGSEA. The CDR3 is 15 residues long. The CDR3 bases are TGCAGCGTTGAAGATCAGATCCGTAGCACAGATACGCAGTATTTT. Protein sequence: CSVEDQIRSTDTQYF.

The chain joins TRBV27 to TRBJ2-3, with D uncertain. Per the germline V gene, CDR1 is MNHEY and CDR2 is SMNVEV (reference sequence). The CDR3 contains 13 residues. V was pared by 3 bases and J by 2 bases, with 6 bases between. The CDR3, as DNA: TGTGCCAGCAGTTTCCAACTCACAGATACGCAGTATTTT. Translating it yields CASSFQLTDTQYF.

This clonotype has ten or more counts. This chain joins TRBV7-2 and TRBJ2-7, with 8 bases identical to TRBD1. V shed 4 bases, J shed 2 bases, and the junction held 7 bases outside the gene matches. Germline CDR1 reads SGHTA; CDR2 reads FQGNSA. CDR3 length: 15 residues. CDR3 bases: TGTGCCAGCAGCTCCTCCGGGACAGGACCCTACGAGCAGTACTTC. This sequence encodes CASSSSGTGPYEQYF.

CDR3 nucleotide sequence: TGTGCCAGCAGCTTAGAAGGCCTTACGCAGTATTTT. It specifies CASSLEGLTQYF. The chain uses TRBV7-9 and TRBJ2-3; no firm D call. The CDR3 extends over 12 amino acids. Germline V CDR1 and CDR2: SEHNR, FQNEAQ (reference sequence). V lost 1 base and J 8 bases, leaving 7 bases between the germline ends. Filled out from reference TRBV7-9 and TRBJ2-3, the complete variable domain reads DTGVSQNPRHKITKRGQNVTFRCDPISEHNRLYWYRQTLGQGPEFLTYFQNEAQLEKSRLLSDRFSAERPKGSFSTLEIQRTEQGDSAMYLCASSLEGLTQYFGPGTRLTVL.

In this sample, this clonotype turned up a few times. The chain employs TRBV14 and TRBJ2-6; 7 bases line up with TRBD1. The trim removed 2 bases at V and 4 bases at J, leaving 2 bases unmatched. The germline V gene encodes CDR1 SGHDN and CDR2 FVKESK. There are 15 residues in the CDR3. The chain's CDR3 is CASSQPGQGANVLTF. For the CDR3, the DNA is TGTGCCAGCAGCCAACCGGGACAGGGGGCCAACGTCCTGACTTTC.

This sequence joins TRBV9 and TRBJ2-3; D is undetermined. The V and J ends lost 0 bases and 4 bases respectively, with 12 bases between them. CDR1 is SGDLS and CDR2 is YYNGEE in the germline V gene. CDR3 length: 15 residues. CDR3 region: CASSVGASWADTQYF. CDR3 coding DNA: TGTGCCAGCAGCGTAGGCGCCAGTTGGGCAGATACGCAGTATTTT.

This clonotype was detected only a few times. J is TRBJ1-2 and V is TRBV4-1; D is unclear. Germline CDR1 and CDR2: MGHRA and YSYEKL. With 3 bases removed from V and 1 base from J, the gap between germline ends came to 6 bases. The CDR3 has 13 residues. CDR3 sequence (DNA): TGCGCCAGCAGCCAGAGTGATAACTATGGCTACACCTTC. As protein: CASSQSDNYGYTF.